What follows is one TCR beta chain and its context. In the same sample, other DNA sequences code for this CDR3. CD45RO-negative, CCR7-selected cells formed the naive CD8 fraction, which excluded terminally differentiated effector memory CD45RA+ cells. CDR1 SGHDT and CDR2 YYEEEE come from the germline V gene. The CDR3 covers 13 residues. Trimming pared 2 bases from V and 8 bases from J, leaving 10 bases between. Sequencing used immunoSEQ multiplex PCR; TCRdb keeps in-frame clones, though not all of them. The table lists 2 million to 2.5 million clones, over 85% of them singletons. The data were obtained in a study of shared clonotypes between healthy human individuals.

The genes are TRBV5-6 and TRBJ1-4, with D unclear. Sample: naive CD8+ T cells sorted from blood. The TCR was taken from a man between 18 and 29 years old in good health. CDR3 coding DNA: TGTGCCAGCAGCTTAGGGTCGGGGGAAAAACTGTTTTTT. This codes for CASSLGSGEKLFF.